The 16 T cell receptor beta chains below were found in one sample sequenced in a study of graft-versus-host responses after intestinal transplantation (dated by TCRdb to 2020 to 2022). In light of the paper, this sample's time point label describes: cells obtained before transplantation from donor or recipient. The method was the immunoSEQ multiplex PCR assay. In TCRdb, the immuneACCESS table is reduced to in-frame sequences with V and J assigned. These tables do not hold every clone; where another copy was compared, an unresolved V gene accounts for under half, and the others remain unexplained. Here the sample has about 64,000 clones; roughly 90% occur a single time. About 1.7% of the sample comes from the top ten. Their cognate antigens are unknown. Sequenced material: unstimulated CD8+ T cells sorted from spleen or lymph node cells, taken before transplant. All receptors come from a human donor who was the organ donor for an intestinal transplant.

The chain's CDR3 is CSVLWVSGEQYF. DNA of the CDR3: TGCAGCGTCCTTTGGGTATCGGGCGAGCAGTACTTC. This sequence joins TRBV29-1 and TRBJ2-7; D unclear. Germline V gene data show CDR1 as SQVTM and CDR2 as ANQGSEA. The CDR3 has 12 amino acids. The V end was cut by 6 bases, the J end by 6 bases, with 15 bases between.

In DNA, the CDR3 is TGTGCCAGCAGTTACACCCAGACAGGGCGGACCTATGGCTACACCTTC. Translated: CASSYTQTGRTYGYTF. The chain recombines TRBV6-6 with TRBJ1-2; 7 nucleotides match TRBD1. The CDR3 covers 16 residues. The germline CDR1 and CDR2 sequences are MNHNY and SVGAGI (reference sequence). V trimming: 2 bases; J trimming: 4 bases; junction bases outside the gene matches: 10.

The J gene is TRBJ2-7, the V gene TRBV6-1; weak D call: TRBD1 (6 bases). The ends were cut back, 2 bases at V and 2 bases at J, with 10 bases in the middle. From germline, CDR1 is MNHNS and CDR2 SASEGT. The CDR3 runs 14 residues. The CDR3 protein is CASSERDTTYEQYF. In DNA form, the CDR3 reads TGTGCCAGCAGTGAACGGGACACAACCTACGAGCAGTACTTC.

V gene TRBV28 combines with J gene TRBJ1-1; D might be TRBD1 (5 bases). V gave up 7 bases and J gave up 2 bases, with 20 bases separating them. The CDR3 totals 16 residues. Germline values: CDR1 MDHEN, CDR2 SYDVKM. CDR3 loop: CASTRSHTGDNTEAFF. The CDR3, as DNA: TGTGCCAGCACCCGCTCCCACACAGGAGATAACACTGAAGCTTTCTTT.

The rearrangement uses TRBV6-5 and TRBJ1-3, with a tentative D call TRBD1 (5 bases). Germline lookup yields CDR1 MNHEY and CDR2 SVGAGI. This CDR3 region has 16 residues. Trimming stripped 2 bases from V and 9 bases from J, with 20 bases between. This CDR3 reads CASSYNRGQPGGTIYF. The DNA of the CDR3 is TGTGCCAGCAGTTACAACCGAGGGCAACCCGGGGGCACCATATATTTT.

The chain carries TRBV28 and TRBJ2-7; 9 bases map to TRBD1. J gave up 0 bases and V 5 bases, and 5 bases lay outside the gene matches. Germline V gene sequence: CDR1 MDHEN, CDR2 SYDVKM. The CDR3 has 15 amino acids. The CDR3 sequence: CASSSRDRASYEQYF. The CDR3 bases are TGTGCCAGCAGTAGCCGGGACAGGGCCTCCTACGAGCAGTACTTC.

V gene TRBV5-4 combines with J gene TRBJ2-7; 10 nucleotides align to TRBD2. J was trimmed by 1 base and V by 0 bases; bases with no gene match: 1. The length of the CDR3 is 15 residues. Germline V gene sequence: CDR1 SGHNT, CDR2 YYREEE (reference sequence). The CDR3 is CASSLASGSSYEQYF. The CDR3 region has the DNA TGTGCCAGCAGCTTGGCTAGCGGGAGTTCCTACGAGCAGTACTTC. Complete variable domain (other parts from reference TRBV5-4 and TRBJ2-7): ETGVTQSPTHLIKTRGQQVTLRCSSQSGHNTVSWYQQALGQGPQFIFQYYREEENGRGNFPPRFSGLQFPNYSSELNVNALELDDSALYLCASSLASGSSYEQYFGPGTRLTVT.

The chain has TRBV28 and TRBJ2-4; 8 bases line up with TRBD1. CDR3 size: 19 residues. Germline CDR1 and CDR2: MDHEN and SYDVKM. V lost 7 bases, J lost 0 bases, and 17 bases stayed unmatched. CDR3 sequence (DNA): TGTGCCAGCACCAACGGGCGACAGGGGAACTTACTAGCCAAAAACATTCAGTACTTC. It translates to CASTNGRQGNLLAKNIQYF.

This sequence joins TRBV30 and TRBJ1-5; D uncertain. Between the trimmed V and J ends, which lost 8 bases and 2 bases, there was a span of 13 bases. This CDR3 is 13 amino acids long. CDR1 and CDR2 from the germline V gene are GTSNPN and SVGIG (reference sequence). For the CDR3, the DNA is TGTGCCGAGGGCCCGGGCGGCAATCAGCCCCAGCATTTT. Translating gives CAEGPGGNQPQHF.

This clone was observed a single time. V gene TRBV7-3 combines with J gene TRBJ2-3; weak D call: TRBD2 (6 bases). Germline-derived CDR1 and CDR2 are SGHTA and FQGTGA. The CDR3 has 15 residues. V dropped 8 bases and J dropped 2 bases, with 17 bases sitting between them. CDR3 DNA sequence: TGTGCCAGCTGCCCGGAGGGGCTAAACACAGATACGCAGTATTTT. Its protein product is CASCPEGLNTDTQYF.

This chain connects TRBV28 to TRBJ2-5; D perhaps matches TRBD1 (6 bases). The CDR3 totals 17 residues. In germline, CDR1 is MDHEN, CDR2 SYDVKM. The V end was cut by 2 bases, the J end by 0 bases, with 16 bases between. The CDR3 spells CASSLLTGNDYQETQYF. CDR3 DNA: TGTGCCAGCAGTTTACTTACAGGGAACGATTACCAAGAGACCCAGTACTTC.

This clone was detected only once. The V gene is TRBV2, the J gene TRBJ2-7; 11 bases match TRBD2. Trimming removed 3 bases from V and 0 bases from J; junction bases left unmatched: 7. Germline assignment: CDR1 SNHLY and CDR2 FYNNEI. The CDR3 is 17 residues long. CDR3 region: CASSEGLAVTSSYEQYF. CDR3 nucleotide sequence: TGTGCCAGCAGTGAGGGACTAGCGGTTACTAGCTCCTACGAGCAGTACTTC.

The rearrangement links TRBV5-1 to TRBJ2-7; TRBD1 is a possible D gene (6 bases). The germline V gene has CDR1 SGHRS and CDR2 YFSETQ. The CDR3 is made up of 15 amino acids. V was trimmed by 0 bases and J by 1 base, leaving 11 bases between them. CDR3 loop: CASSLGVRGSYEQYF. CDR3 coding DNA: TGCGCCAGCAGCTTGGGTGTCAGGGGTTCCTACGAGCAGTACTTC.

The chain links TRBV6-1 to TRBJ1-1; D is unclear. Germline V gene lookup returns CDR1 MNHNS and CDR2 SASEGT. This CDR3 has 13 amino acids. V lost 7 bases to trimming and J lost 8 bases, with 17 bases between them. CDR3 sequence reads: CASTMLPTGEAFF. The CDR3 DNA reads TGTGCCAGCACCATGCTCCCGACCGGGGAAGCTTTCTTT.

Ten or more counts support this clone. The chain recombines TRBV4-3 with TRBJ2-1; 12 bases fit TRBD2. J lost 6 bases, V lost 2 bases, and 2 bases had no gene match. This CDR3 contains 15 residues. Germline V CDR1 and CDR2: LGHNA, YSLEER. CDR3 sequence reads: CASSQLAGGPNEQFF. CDR3 DNA sequence: TGCGCCAGCAGCCAACTAGCGGGAGGGCCCAATGAGCAGTTCTTC.

The chain recombines TRBV11-2 with TRBJ2-1; D call uncertain. V was pared by 3 bases and J by 10 bases, with 13 bases between. CDR3 length: 13 amino acids. Looked up from germline, CDR1 is SGHAT and CDR2 is FQNNGV. The CDR3 loop reads CASSFPPELEQFF. The CDR3 coding sequence is TGTGCCAGCAGCTTCCCGCCCGAGTTAGAGCAGTTCTTC. Full variable domain (rest looked up from reference TRBV11-2 and TRBJ2-1): EAGVAQSPRYKIIEKRQSVAFWCNPISGHATLYWYQQILGQGPKLLIQFQNNGVVDDSQLPKDRFSAERLKGVDSTLKIQPAKLEDSAVYLCASSFPPELEQFFGPGTRLTVL.